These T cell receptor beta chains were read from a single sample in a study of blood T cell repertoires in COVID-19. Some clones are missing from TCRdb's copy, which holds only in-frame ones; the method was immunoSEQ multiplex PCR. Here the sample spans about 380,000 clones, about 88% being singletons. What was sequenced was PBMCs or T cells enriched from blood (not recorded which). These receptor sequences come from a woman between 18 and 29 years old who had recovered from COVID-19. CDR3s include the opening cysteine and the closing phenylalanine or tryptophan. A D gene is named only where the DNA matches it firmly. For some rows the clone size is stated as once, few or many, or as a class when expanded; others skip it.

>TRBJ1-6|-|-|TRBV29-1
TGCAGCGTTGGGGGAGGGAATTCACCCCTCCACTTT
CSVGGGNSPLHF
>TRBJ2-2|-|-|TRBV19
TGTGCCAGTAAGGGGACTTCCCGAGGGAGGTCCGGGGAGCTGTTTTTT
CASKGTSRGRSGELFF
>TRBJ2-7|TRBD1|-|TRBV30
TGTGCCTGGAGGGGACAGGCCTCCTACGAGCAGTACTTC
CAWRGQASYEQYF
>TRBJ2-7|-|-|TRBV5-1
TGCGCCAGCAGCTTGGGGCAGGGAAACTACGAGCAGTACTTC
CASSLGQGNYEQYF
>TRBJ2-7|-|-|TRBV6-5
TGTGCCAGCAGTCCCTATGGGCTCTACGAGCAGTACTTC
CASSPYGLYEQYF
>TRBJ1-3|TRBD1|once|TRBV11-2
TGTGCCAGCAGCTTCGGGACAGTCTCTGGAAACACCATATATTTT
CASSFGTVSGNTIYF
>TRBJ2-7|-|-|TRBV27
TGTGCCAGCAGTTTATGGCACAACTACGAGCAGTACTTC
CASSLWHNYEQYF
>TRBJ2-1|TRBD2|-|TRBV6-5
TGTGCCAGCAGCCCCGGACTAGCCTGGCCTGAGCAGTTCTTC
CASSPGLAWPEQFF
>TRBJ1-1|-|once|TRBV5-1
TGCGCCAGCAGCTCCCTTGTCATAGGAGGGGAGCCCACTGAAGCTTTCTTT
CASSSLVIGGEPTEAFF
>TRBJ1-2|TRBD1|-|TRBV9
TGTGCCAGCAGCGCCTCCGGGACAGGGTCTAATAGGAACTATGGCTACACCTTC
CASSASGTGSNRNYGYTF
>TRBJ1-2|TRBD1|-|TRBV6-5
TGTGCCAGCAGTCCCGGGACAGGGGGCCTCGGTGGCTACACCTTC
CASSPGTGGLGGYTF
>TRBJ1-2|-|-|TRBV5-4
TGTGCCAGCAGCTCCGACAACCACTATGGCTACACCTTC
CASSSDNHYGYTF
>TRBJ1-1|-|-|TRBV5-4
TGTGCCAGCAGCTTGCAGGGGATGAACACTGAAGCTTTCTTT
CASSLQGMNTEAFF
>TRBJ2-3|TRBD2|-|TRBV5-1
TGCGCCAGCAGCTTGGATAGTAGCGGGGTTAGCACAGATACGCAGTATTTT
CASSLDSSGVSTDTQYF
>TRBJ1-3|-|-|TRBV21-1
TGTGCCAGCAGCAAAGGTGGCAGGGCGTACTCTGGAAACACCATATATTTT
CASSKGGRAYSGNTIYF
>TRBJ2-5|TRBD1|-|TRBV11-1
TGTGCCAGCAGCCTCCGGGACAGGGGACGGGAGACCCAGTACTTC
CASSLRDRGRETQYF
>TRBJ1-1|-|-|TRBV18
TGTGCCAGCTCACCACTGCAGGGGCCTCCCTTTAACACTGAAGCTTTCTTT
CASSPLQGPPFNTEAFF
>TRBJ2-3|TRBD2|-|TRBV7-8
TGTGCCAGCAGCTTCCATAGCGGGGGGGTATCGGATACGCAGTATTTT
CASSFHSGGVSDTQYF
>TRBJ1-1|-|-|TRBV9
TGTGCCAGCAGCGCCCTACAGGCTAGCACTGAAGCTTTCTTT
CASSALQASTEAFF
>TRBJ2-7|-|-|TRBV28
TGTGCCAGCAGTGATACCCCCAGATTACCCTACGAGCAGTACTTC
CASSDTPRLPYEQYF
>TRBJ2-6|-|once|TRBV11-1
TGTGCCAGCAGCTTAGGGGGGGCTGGGGCCAACGTCCTGACTTTC
CASSLGGAGANVLTF
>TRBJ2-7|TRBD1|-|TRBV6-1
TGTGCCAGCAGTGATGAACAGGGGCTTTTCTACGAGCAGTACTTC
CASSDEQGLFYEQYF
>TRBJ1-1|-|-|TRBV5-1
TGCGCCAGCAGCTTGCAGGGGCGGAACACTGAAGCTTTCTTT
CASSLQGRNTEAFF
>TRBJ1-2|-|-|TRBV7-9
TGTGCCAGCAGCGAAATCGATGGCGGCTACACCTTC
CASSEIDGGYTF
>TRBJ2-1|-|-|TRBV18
TGTGCCAGCTCACCAGGGGGCGATGAGCAGTTCTTC
CASSPGGDEQFF
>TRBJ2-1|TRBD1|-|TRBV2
TGTGCCGGGGGTGTTCGGACAGGCGCCGGGGTCTTC
CAGGVRTGAGVF
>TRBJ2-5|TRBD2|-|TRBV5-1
TGCGCCAGCAGCTCCGGACTAGCGGAGCAAGAGACCCAGTACTTC
CASSSGLAEQETQYF